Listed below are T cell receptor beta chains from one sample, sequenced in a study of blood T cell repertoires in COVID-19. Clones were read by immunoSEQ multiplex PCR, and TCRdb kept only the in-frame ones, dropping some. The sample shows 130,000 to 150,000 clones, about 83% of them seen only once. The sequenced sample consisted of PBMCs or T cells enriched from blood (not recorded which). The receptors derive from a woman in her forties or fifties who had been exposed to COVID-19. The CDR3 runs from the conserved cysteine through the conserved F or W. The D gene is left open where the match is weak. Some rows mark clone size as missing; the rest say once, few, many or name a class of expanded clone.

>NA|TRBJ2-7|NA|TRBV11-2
TGTGCCAGCAGCTTAGAGAGTCTCTCCTACGAGCAGTACTTC
CASSLESLSYEQYF
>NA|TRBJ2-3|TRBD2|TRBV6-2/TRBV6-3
TGTGCCAGCAGTTCTCTTAAACGCGGGACTACCACAGATACGCAGTATTTT
CASSSLKRGTTTDTQYF
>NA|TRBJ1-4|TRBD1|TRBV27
TGTGCCAGCGGGACCGGGACAGGTAATGAAAAACTGTTTTTT
CASGTGTGNEKLFF
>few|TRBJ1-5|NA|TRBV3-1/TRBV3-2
TGTGCCAGCAGCCAAGATGGGCGTCAGAATCAGCCCCAGCATTTT
CASSQDGRQNQPQHF
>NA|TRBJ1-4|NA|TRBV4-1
TGCGCCAGCAGCCAAGATATTGCGAGCGGGAATGAAAAACTATTTTTT
CASSQDIASGNEKLFF
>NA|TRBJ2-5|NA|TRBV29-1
TGCAGCGTCGGGGGACTGGGGAAAGAGACCCAGTACTTC
CSVGGLGKETQYF
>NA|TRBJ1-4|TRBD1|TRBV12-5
TGTGCTAGTGGCCTCGGACAGGGGGGAGAAAAACTGTTTTTT
CASGLGQGGEKLFF
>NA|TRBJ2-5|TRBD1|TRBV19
TGTGCCAGTAGTACCACGGGACAGCAAGAGACCCAGTACTTC
CASSTTGQQETQYF
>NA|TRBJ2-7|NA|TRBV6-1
TGTGCCAGCAGTGAAGGGCCGCAACGGTACTTC
CASSEGPQRYF
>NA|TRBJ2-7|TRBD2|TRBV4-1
TGCGCCAGCAGCCAAGATCGGACTAGCGGGGGTCCTTCCTACGAGCAGTACTTC
CASSQDRTSGGPSYEQYF
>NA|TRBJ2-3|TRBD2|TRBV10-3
TGTGCCATCAGTGAGAGGCGGGGGGGTAGCACAGATACGCAGTATTTT
CAISERRGGSTDTQYF
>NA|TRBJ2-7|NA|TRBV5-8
TGTGCCAGCAGCCCTAGCGGAGGTGGGGGGGGCCACGAGCAGTACTTC
CASSPSGGGGGHEQYF
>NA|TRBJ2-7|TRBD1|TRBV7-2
TGTGCCAGCAGCACCCCCGGGACAGGGAGCTCCTACGAGCAGTACTTC
CASSTPGTGSSYEQYF
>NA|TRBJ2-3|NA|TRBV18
TGTGCCAGCTCCGTCGGGAGCGGCACAGATACGCAGTATTTT
CASSVGSGTDTQYF
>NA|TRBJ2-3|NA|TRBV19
TGTGCCAGTAGTATAATGGGGCTGGGAGATACGCAGTATTTT
CASSIMGLGDTQYF
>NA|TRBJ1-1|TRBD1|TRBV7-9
TGTGCCAGCAAGGGACAGGGGGTGAACACTGAAGCTTTCTTT
CASKGQGVNTEAFF
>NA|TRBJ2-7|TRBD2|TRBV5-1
TGCGCCAGCAGCCCCCGGGTAGCGGGAGAAGCCGAGCAGTACTTC
CASSPRVAGEAEQYF
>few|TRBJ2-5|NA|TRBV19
TGTGCCAGTAGTATCGTGGGTGGGGCCCAAGAGACCCAGTACTTC
CASSIVGGAQETQYF
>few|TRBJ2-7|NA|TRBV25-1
TGTGCCACCGTAAGGGGGGGGCGGTACGAGCAGTACTTC
CATVRGGRYEQYF
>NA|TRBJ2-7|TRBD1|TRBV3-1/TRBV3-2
TGTGCCAGCAGCCATCCCGGGACAGGGGGCAGCGTCTCCTACGAGCAGTACTTC
CASSHPGTGGSVSYEQYF
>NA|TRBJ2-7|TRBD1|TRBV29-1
TGCAGCGTGTGGACAGGGATGGACTACGAGCAGTACTTC
CSVWTGMDYEQYF
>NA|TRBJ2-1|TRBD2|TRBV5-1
TGCGCCAGCAGCCCGCCCCTAGCGGGGGGGAACAATGAGCAGTTCTTC
CASSPPLAGGNNEQFF
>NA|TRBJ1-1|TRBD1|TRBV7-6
TGTGCCAGCAGCTTAGCTGGGGCAGGGGGCAGTAGGAACACTGAAGCTTTCTTT
CASSLAGAGGSRNTEAFF
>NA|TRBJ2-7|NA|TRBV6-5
TGTGCCAGCAGTTATGACAGAAACTACGAGCAGTACTTC
CASSYDRNYEQYF
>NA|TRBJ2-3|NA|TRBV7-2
TGTGCCAGCAGCGTAGCATCGGGTAGCACAGATACGCAGTATTTT
CASSVASGSTDTQYF
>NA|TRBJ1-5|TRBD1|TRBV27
TGTGCCAGCAGAAGACAGGGGGACGCTCAGCCCCAGCATTTT
CASRRQGDAQPQHF
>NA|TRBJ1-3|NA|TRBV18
TGTGCCAGCTCACCACTAGGAACAGCCGTCTCTGGAAACACCATATATTTT
CASSPLGTAVSGNTIYF
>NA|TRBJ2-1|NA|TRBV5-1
TGCGCCAGCAGCTTGTTAGGGGACAATGAGCAGTTCTTC
CASSLLGDNEQFF
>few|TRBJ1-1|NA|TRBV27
TGTGCCAGCAGTTTATGGCTTCCGGGGATGAACACTGAAGCTTTCTTT
CASSLWLPGMNTEAFF
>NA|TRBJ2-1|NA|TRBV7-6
TGTGCCAGCACCCCCTTCGAGATGTCAGGGAATGAGCAGTTCTTC
CASTPFEMSGNEQFF
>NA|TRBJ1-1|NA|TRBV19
TGTGCCAGTAGTGGGCAACCGGTGGCTGAAGCTTTCTTT
CASSGQPVAEAFF
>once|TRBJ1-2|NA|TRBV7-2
TGTGCCAGCAGCCCGCAGGGAGGGTATGGCTACACCTTC
CASSPQGGYGYTF
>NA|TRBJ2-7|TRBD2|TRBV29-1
TGCAGCGTTGAAGATTATGGACTAGCGGGTTCCGAGCAGTACTTC
CSVEDYGLAGSEQYF
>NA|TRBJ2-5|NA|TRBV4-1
TGCGCCAGCAGCCAGGAAGCCACCAGGACGGGGTACCAAGAGACCCAGTACTTC
CASSQEATRTGYQETQYF
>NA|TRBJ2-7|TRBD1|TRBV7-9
TGTGCCAGCAGGGAGGGACAGGGAGTCCACGAGCAGTACTTC
CASREGQGVHEQYF
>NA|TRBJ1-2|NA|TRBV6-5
TGTGCCAGCAGTAGTCTAGGGGGAAACTATGGCTACACCTTC
CASSSLGGNYGYTF
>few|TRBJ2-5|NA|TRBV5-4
TGTGCCAGCAGCGTATTGACTCGTCTCGAGACCCAGTACTTC
CASSVLTRLETQYF
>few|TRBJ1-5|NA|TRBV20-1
TGCAGTGCTAGTATCGGTTTTGGGGGGGCCGGCAATCAGCCCCAGCATTTT
CSASIGFGGAGNQPQHF
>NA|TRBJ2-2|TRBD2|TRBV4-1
TGCGCCAGCACCCCCCGCGAAGACGGGAGGTCCGGGGAGCTGTTTTTT
CASTPREDGRSGELFF
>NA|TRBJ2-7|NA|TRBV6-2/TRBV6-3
TGTGCCAGCAGTTCGGGGTTTAACCCTAGCTCCTACGAGCAGTACTTC
CASSSGFNPSSYEQYF
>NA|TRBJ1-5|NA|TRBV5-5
TGTGCCAGCAGCTTGTCACAGCTCATAGGCAATCAGCCCCAGCATTTT
CASSLSQLIGNQPQHF
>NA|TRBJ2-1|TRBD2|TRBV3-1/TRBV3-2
TGTGCCAGCAGCCAAGCCGGGACTAGCGGGCCCAGCTCCTACAATGAGCAGTTCTTC
CASSQAGTSGPSSYNEQFF
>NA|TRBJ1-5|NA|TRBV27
TGTGCCAGCAATCCCTCGGGGGGCGCGAGGCAGCCCCAGCATTTT
CASNPSGGARQPQHF
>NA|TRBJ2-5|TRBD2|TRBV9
TGTGCCAGCAGCGCCTCGGGGGGGAACATCCAAGAGACCCAGTACTTC
CASSASGGNIQETQYF
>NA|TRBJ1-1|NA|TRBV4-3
TGCGCCAGCAGCCAAGGGGGGGGTGCTGAAGCTTTCTTT
CASSQGGGAEAFF
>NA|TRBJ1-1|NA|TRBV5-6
TGTGCCAGCAGCTCGGGGGTCAGCTTTAACACTGAAGCTTTCTTT
CASSSGVSFNTEAFF
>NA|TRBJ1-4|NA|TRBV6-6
TGTGCCAGCAGTTACATGAGTGAAAAACTGTTTTTT
CASSYMSEKLFF
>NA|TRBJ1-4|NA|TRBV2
TGTGCCAGCTTCCGGAGGGGACCATTAACCGGGGCAACTAATGAAAAACTGTTTTTT
CASFRRGPLTGATNEKLFF
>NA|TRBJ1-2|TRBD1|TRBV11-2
TGTGCCAGCAGCCCAAAGGGACAGGGGGCGTCTGGCTACACCTTC
CASSPKGQGASGYTF
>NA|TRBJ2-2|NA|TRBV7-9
TGTGCCAGCAGCACCTGGAGGACCGGGGAGCTGTTTTTT
CASSTWRTGELFF
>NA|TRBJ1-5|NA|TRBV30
TGTGCCTGGAGTGTATCCGGGAGCAATCAGCCCCAGCATTTT
CAWSVSGSNQPQHF
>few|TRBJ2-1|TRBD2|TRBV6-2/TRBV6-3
TGTGCCAGCAGTTCTCACCCCAGCGGGAGCCGCTACAATGAGCAGTTCTTC
CASSSHPSGSRYNEQFF
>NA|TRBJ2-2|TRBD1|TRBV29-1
TGCAGCGTCGAGGACAGGGCTAACACCGGGGAGCTGTTTTTT
CSVEDRANTGELFF